This is a list of T cell receptor beta chains from one sample in a study of CD4+ T cells in melanoma. Using immunoSEQ multiplex PCR, the repertoire was profiled, and TCRdb retains in-frame clones only, with some absent. Of fewer than 150,000 clones listed, 80% to 95% are singletons. All receptors come from a human donor with melanoma. Each CDR3 is given with its conserved first and last residue. Fields, in order: V gene, clone size, D gene, J gene, CDR3 protein, CDR3 DNA. D genes are given only for firm matches. Expanded clones get a size class; other rows say once, few or many, or leave the size out.

V: TRBV7-2; size: once; D: TRBD1; J: TRBJ1-4; CDR3: CASSLLGQGVAEKLFF; DNA: TGTGCCAGCAGCTTATTGGGACAGGGGGTTGCGGAAAAACTGTTTTTT
V: TRBV7-2; size: NA; D: NA; J: TRBJ2-3; CDR3: CASSLLGNTDTQYF; DNA: TGTGCCAGCAGCCTACTAGGCAACACAGATACGCAGTATTTT
V: TRBV5-1; size: NA; D: NA; J: TRBJ1-2; CDR3: CASSPAQGYGYTF; DNA: TGCGCCAGCAGCCCAGCCCAGGGGTATGGCTACACCTTC
V: TRBV11-2; size: NA; D: NA; J: TRBJ1-2; CDR3: CASSLDLYGYTF; DNA: TGTGCCAGCAGCTTAGATCTCTATGGCTACACCTTC
V: TRBV5-1; size: few; D: NA; J: TRBJ1-1; CDR3: CASSVTGESPEAFF; DNA: TGCGCCAGCAGCGTAACAGGAGAGTCACCTGAAGCTTTCTTT
V: TRBV5-1; size: NA; D: TRBD2; J: TRBJ2-5; CDR3: CASRSGTSTETQYF; DNA: TGCGCCAGCCGTTCCGGGACTAGCACCGAGACCCAGTACTTC
V: TRBV11-2; size: NA; D: NA; J: TRBJ1-1; CDR3: CASSLEFRYTEAFF; DNA: TGTGCCAGCAGCTTAGAATTTCGGTACACTGAAGCTTTCTTT
V: TRBV19; size: NA; D: NA; J: TRBJ2-5; CDR3: CASSTRDPSLGETQYF; DNA: TGTGCCAGTAGTACCCGGGATCCCTCCCTGGGTGAGACCCAGTACTTC
V: TRBV4-1; size: NA; D: NA; J: TRBJ1-4; CDR3: CASSALPEALFF; DNA: TGCGCCAGCAGCGCTCTCCCAGAGGCACTGTTTTTT
V: TRBV4-1; size: NA; D: NA; J: TRBJ2-3; CDR3: CASSQQGLAADTQYF; DNA: TGCGCCAGCAGCCAACAGGGGCTAGCTGCAGATACGCAGTATTTT
V: TRBV5-1; size: NA; D: NA; J: TRBJ2-7; CDR3: CASSLASQGGKYEQYF; DNA: TGCGCCAGCAGCTTGGCTTCACAGGGAGGAAAATACGAGCAGTACTTC
V: TRBV5-1; size: NA; D: TRBD2; J: TRBJ2-3; CDR3: CASSLTSGGRDTQYF; DNA: TGCGCCAGCAGCTTGACTAGCGGGGGCAGGGATACGCAGTATTTT
V: TRBV2; size: NA; D: NA; J: TRBJ2-3; CDR3: CASSGRTGGTDTQYF; DNA: TGTGCCAGCAGTGGCCGGACGGGGGGCACAGATACGCAGTATTTT
V: TRBV23-1; size: NA; D: NA; J: TRBJ2-3; CDR3: CATPSCRGSTDTQYF; DNA: TGCGCCACCCCGAGTTGTAGGGGGAGCACAGATACGCAGTATTTT
V: TRBV6-5; size: NA; D: TRBD1; J: TRBJ1-2; CDR3: CASSRDRGSLYGYTF; DNA: TGTGCCAGCAGCCGTGACAGGGGAAGTCTCTATGGCTACACCTTC